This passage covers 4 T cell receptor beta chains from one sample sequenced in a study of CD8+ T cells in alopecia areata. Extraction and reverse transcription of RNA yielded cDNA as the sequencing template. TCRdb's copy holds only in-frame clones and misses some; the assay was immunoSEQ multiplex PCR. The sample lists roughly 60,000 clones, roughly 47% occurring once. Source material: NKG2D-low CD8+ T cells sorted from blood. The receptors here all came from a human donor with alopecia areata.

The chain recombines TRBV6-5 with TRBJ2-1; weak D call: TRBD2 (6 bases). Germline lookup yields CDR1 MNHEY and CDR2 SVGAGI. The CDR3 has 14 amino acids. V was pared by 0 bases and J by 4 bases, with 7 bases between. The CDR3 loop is CASSYSGGYNEQFF. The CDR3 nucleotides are TGTGCCAGCAGTTACTCGGGAGGATACAATGAGCAGTTCTTC.

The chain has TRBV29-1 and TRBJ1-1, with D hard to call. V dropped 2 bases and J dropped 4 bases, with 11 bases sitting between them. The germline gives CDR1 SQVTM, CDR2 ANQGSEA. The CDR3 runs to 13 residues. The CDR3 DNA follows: TGCAGCGTTGAAAGGATGTCTAGCACTGAAGCTTTCTTT. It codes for CSVERMSSTEAFF.

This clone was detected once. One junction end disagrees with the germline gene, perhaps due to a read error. CDR3 in amino acids: CSVQDSSCNEQFF. DNA of the CDR3: TGCAGCGTCCAAGATAGCTCCTGCAATGAGCAGTTCTTC. The chain recombines TRBV29-1 with TRBJ2-1; D call uncertain. CDR1 and CDR2 (germline): SQVTM, ANQGSEA. This CDR3 is 13 amino acids long.

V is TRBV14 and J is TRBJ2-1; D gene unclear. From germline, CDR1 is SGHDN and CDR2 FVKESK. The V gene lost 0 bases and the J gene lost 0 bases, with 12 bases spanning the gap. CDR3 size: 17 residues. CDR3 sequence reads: CASSQDPWVGSYNEQFF. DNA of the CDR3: TGTGCCAGCAGCCAAGATCCATGGGTTGGCTCCTACAATGAGCAGTTCTTC.